A selection of T cell receptor beta chains follows, all from one sample in a study of shared clonotypes between healthy human individuals. Data came from immunoSEQ multiplex PCR; TCRdb stores just in-frame clones and leaves some out. The table records millions of clones, approximately 95% of them present only once. Material: naive CD8+ T cells sorted from blood. Receptor source: a man aged 18 to 29 in good health. Both conserved end residues are part of each CDR3. The D gene is left open where the match is weak. For some rows the clone size is stated as once, few or many, or as a class when expanded; others skip it.

j_gene,abundance,v_gene,d_gene,CDR3aa,CDR3nt
TRBJ2-7,-,TRBV9,TRBD2,CASSVGGLAGAYEQYF,TGTGCCAGCAGCGTAGGCGGGCTAGCGGGGGCCTACGAGCAGTACTTC
TRBJ2-3,-,TRBV30,-,CAWSGGVGERDTQYF,TGTGCCTGGAGTGGGGGAGTCGGGGAGAGAGATACGCAGTATTTT
TRBJ1-1,-,TRBV4-1,-,CASSQVPSGTNTEAFF,TGCGCCAGCAGCCAAGTTCCCAGTGGGACTAACACTGAAGCTTTCTTT
TRBJ1-3,-,TRBV7-9,-,CASSPQGTSGNTIYF,TGTGCCAGCAGCCCTCAAGGGACCTCTGGAAACACCATATATTTT
TRBJ2-5,-,TRBV4-1,TRBD2,CASSHPGGLEETQYF,TGCGCCAGCAGCCACCCTGGGGGACTAGAGGAGACCCAGTACTTC
TRBJ2-7,-,TRBV13,TRBD1,CASSSPGTGGANEQYF,TGTGCCAGCAGCTCCCCCGGGACAGGGGGCGCGAACGAGCAGTACTTC
TRBJ2-1,-,TRBV10-3,-,CAISWDGNEQFF,TGTGCCATCAGTTGGGACGGCAATGAGCAGTTCTTC
TRBJ2-7,-,TRBV29-1,-,CSVDFGTLSSYEQYF,TGCAGCGTTGATTTCGGGACTCTTAGCTCCTACGAGCAGTACTTC
TRBJ2-5,-,TRBV5-5,TRBD1,CASSAQGRQETQYF,TGTGCCAGCAGCGCACAGGGGCGGCAAGAGACCCAGTACTTC
TRBJ1-2,-,TRBV9,TRBD1,CASSVVSGQLYGYTF,TGTGCCAGCAGCGTAGTATCGGGACAGCTCTATGGCTACACCTTC
TRBJ2-6,-,TRBV28,-,CASSLTHRGPSSGANVLTF,TGTGCCAGCAGTTTGACCCATCGGGGGCCCAGCTCTGGGGCCAACGTCCTGACTTTC
TRBJ1-4,-,TRBV27,-,CASSSGTLGYGEKLFF,TGTGCCAGCAGTTCGGGGACCCTGGGGTATGGGGAAAAACTGTTTTTT
TRBJ1-4,-,TRBV5-6,TRBD1,CASTDRDATNEKLFF,TGTGCCAGCACCGACAGGGATGCAACTAATGAAAAACTGTTTTTT
TRBJ1-1,once,TRBV9,-,CASSLRSMNTEAFF,TGTGCCAGCAGCCTCAGGAGTATGAACACTGAAGCTTTCTTT
TRBJ1-2,-,TRBV5-6,-,CASSPWTALSYGYTF,TGTGCCAGCAGCCCCTGGACAGCTCTGTCCTATGGCTACACCTTC
TRBJ2-1,-,TRBV23-1,-,CASSSFIGGGLPYNEQFF,TGCGCCAGCAGTTCCTTCATAGGCGGAGGGTTACCCTACAATGAGCAGTTCTTC
TRBJ1-1,-,TRBV19,-,CASSFRGVEAFF,TGTGCCAGTAGTTTCAGGGGCGTTGAAGCTTTCTTT
TRBJ2-5,-,TRBV6-1,-,CASSEGRVQETQYF,TGTGCCAGCAGTGAAGGACGAGTCCAAGAGACCCAGTACTTC
TRBJ2-1,-,TRBV27,-,CASSLDVDDEQFF,TGTGCCAGCAGTTTGGATGTCGACGATGAGCAGTTCTTC
TRBJ2-7,once,TRBV2,-,CASSENIGSYEQYF,TGTGCCAGCAGTGAAAACATCGGCTCCTACGAGCAGTACTTC
TRBJ1-2,-,TRBV6-5,TRBD1,CASGKRDRDSTF,TGTGCCAGCGGGAAACGGGACAGGGATTCCACCTTC
TRBJ2-7,-,TRBV28,TRBD1,CASSLSVVSGQTYEQYF,TGTGCCAGCAGTTTAAGTGTTGTCTCGGGACAGACCTACGAGCAGTACTTC
TRBJ2-5,-,TRBV19,TRBD2,CASSIGVQGGGQETQYF,TGTGCCAGTAGTATAGGAGTCCAGGGCGGGGGTCAAGAGACCCAGTACTTC
TRBJ1-4,-,TRBV4-3,-,CASSQDLLGGGEKLFF,TGCGCCAGCAGCCAAGATCTTCTGGGTGGTGGTGAAAAACTGTTTTTT
TRBJ1-1,-,TRBV10-3,-,CAIQPGRMNTEAFF,TGTGCCATCCAGCCCGGACGGATGAACACCGAAGCTTTCTTT
TRBJ2-1,-,TRBV11-2,TRBD2,CASNEGLGGYNEQFF,TGTGCCAGCAACGAGGGACTAGGGGGCTACAATGAGCAGTTCTTC
TRBJ2-4,-,TRBV5-1,-,CASSVGPTDIQYF,TGCGCCAGCAGCGTGGGGCCTACCGACATTCAGTACTTC
TRBJ1-3,-,TRBV5-6,-,CASSLGGSGNTIYF,TGTGCCAGCAGCTTGGGAGGCTCTGGAAACACCATATATTTT
TRBJ2-3,-,TRBV4-2,TRBD2,CASTFSGGASDTQYF,TGTGCCAGCACCTTTAGCGGGGGGGCATCAGATACGCAGTATTTT
TRBJ1-1,-,TRBV6-4,-,CASRGPEAFF,TGTGCCAGCAGAGGACCTGAAGCTTTCTTT
TRBJ2-7,-,TRBV7-2,-,CASSLSELSYEQYF,TGTGCCAGCAGCTTAAGCGAGCTTTCGTACGAGCAGTACTTC
TRBJ2-7,once,TRBV2,TRBD2,CASSGRLAGSVDEQYF,TGTGCCAGCAGTGGACGACTAGCGGGATCGGTAGACGAGCAGTACTTC
TRBJ1-5,-,TRBV2,-,CASSWSREVGNQPQHF,TGTGCCAGCAGTTGGTCTAGGGAGGTAGGCAATCAGCCCCAGCATTTT
TRBJ1-6,-,TRBV11-2,-,CASTTDSGPLHF,TGTGCCAGCACGACGGACTCTGGACCCCTCCACTTT
TRBJ2-1,-,TRBV7-8,TRBD2,CASSSTEAGAYNEQFF,TGTGCCAGCAGCTCTACGGAAGCGGGAGCCTACAATGAGCAGTTCTTC
TRBJ2-7,-,TRBV5-5,-,CASKSPGALERYF,TGTGCCAGCAAGTCCCCGGGGGCTCTCGAGCGGTACTTC
TRBJ1-4,-,TRBV5-1,-,CASSLDGEKLFF,TGCGCCAGCAGCTTGGATGGGGAAAAACTGTTTTTT
TRBJ2-7,-,TRBV19,-,CASSSRARGRTEQYF,TGTGCCAGTAGTTCGAGGGCCCGGGGGAGGACCGAGCAGTACTTC
TRBJ1-2,-,TRBV19,-,CASSMDAGNYGYTF,TGTGCCAGTAGTATGGACGCAGGGAACTATGGCTACACCTTC
TRBJ1-2,-,TRBV29-1,-,CSVEQGYGYTF,TGCAGCGTTGAACAGGGTTATGGCTACACCTTC
TRBJ2-7,-,TRBV6-1,-,CASKEEGSSYEQYF,TGTGCCAGCAAAGAGGAAGGGAGCTCCTACGAGCAGTACTTC
TRBJ2-7,-,TRBV2,-,CASSATGTSYEQYF,TGTGCCAGCAGTGCAACCGGGACCTCCTACGAGCAGTACTTC